These T cell receptor beta chains were read from a single sample in a study of blood T cell repertoires in COVID-19. Sequencing used immunoSEQ multiplex PCR; TCRdb keeps in-frame clones, though not all of them. The profile shows under 200,000 clones, approximately 90% of them singletons. Sequencing used PBMCs or T cells enriched from blood (not recorded which). Receptors were obtained from a woman in her thirties or forties in a cohort exposed to, infected with or recovered from COVID-19 (not recorded which). Both conserved end residues are part of each CDR3. The order of the fields is D gene, J gene, V gene, CDR3 DNA, CDR3 protein. A D gene is named only where the DNA matches it firmly.

D: NA; J: TRBJ1-4; V: TRBV7-2; DNA: TGTGCCAGCAGCTTAACCAACCTAATTCCAGGGATTACAGTCAAAAAACTGTTTTTT; CDR3: CASSLTNLIPGITVKKLFF
D: TRBD1; J: TRBJ1-4; V: TRBV30; DNA: TGTGCCTGGCAGACAGGGGTTGCAACTAATGAAAAACTGTTTTTT; CDR3: CAWQTGVATNEKLFF
D: NA; J: TRBJ2-5; V: TRBV7-9; DNA: TGTGCCAGCAGCGGGCGGGACAGTCAAGAGACCCAGTACTTC; CDR3: CASSGRDSQETQYF
D: TRBD1; J: TRBJ1-4; V: TRBV11-3; DNA: TGTGCCAGCAGCTTACGACAGGGATTGAGGGTTGAAAAACTGTTTTTT; CDR3: CASSLRQGLRVEKLFF
D: TRBD1; J: TRBJ2-5; V: TRBV28; DNA: TGTGCCAGCAGTAGCATATGGGACAGTAGAAGGGAGACCCAGTACTTC; CDR3: CASSSIWDSRRETQYF
D: NA; J: TRBJ1-1; V: TRBV7-9; DNA: TGTGCCAGCAGCTCCGCTTACAGGGTGGAAACTGAAGCTTTCTTT; CDR3: CASSSAYRVETEAFF
D: TRBD1; J: TRBJ1-1; V: TRBV6-2/TRBV6-3; DNA: TGTGCCAGCAGCCCCCGGACAGGGGTCATGAACACTGAAGCTTTCTTT; CDR3: CASSPRTGVMNTEAFF
D: TRBD2; J: TRBJ2-4; V: TRBV11-2; DNA: TGTGCCAGCAGCCACGGCGAAACTAGCGGGAGGTTTGACATTCAGTACTTC; CDR3: CASSHGETSGRFDIQYF
D: NA; J: TRBJ2-3; V: TRBV11-3; DNA: TGTGCCAGCAGCTCGAGGGCGGGTTCTAGCACAGATACGCAGTATTTT; CDR3: CASSSRAGSSTDTQYF
D: TRBD1; J: TRBJ1-1; V: TRBV30; DNA: TGTGCCTGGAGGAAGGGACAGGTGAACACTGAAGCTTTCTTT; CDR3: CAWRKGQVNTEAFF
D: NA; J: TRBJ1-5; V: TRBV10-3; DNA: TGTGCCATCGCATCGGGGTTCAATCAGCCCCAGCATTTT; CDR3: CAIASGFNQPQHF